The clone carrying this T cell receptor beta chain occurred a few times. Germline V gives CDR1 MDHEN, CDR2 SYDVKM. Trimming took off 6 bases at V and 4 bases at J, with 7 bases between the two ends. The CDR3 contains 12 residues. The data derive from a study of T-cell reconstitution after alpha-beta-depleted transplantation in children. The TCRbeta library incorporated unique molecular identifiers. Using its own MiXCR run on the PCR reads, TCRdb lists one record per CDR3 protein. The sample lists about 610,000 distinct CDR3 sequences; about 10% were seen once. This chain joins TRBV28 and TRBJ1-5; D not certain. The sample consisted of PBMCs from the stem cell graft donor, taken from the stem cell graft. The sequence derives from a human donor who donated a stem cell graft to a child with acute myeloid leukemia. The DNA of the CDR3 is TGTGCCAGCAGCGAGAGGAATCAGCCCCAGCATTTT. The encoded protein is CASSERNQPQHF.